Below are 9 T cell receptor beta chains sequenced from a single sample in a study of CD8+ T cells in alopecia areata. Sequencing templates came from extracted RNA that was reverse transcribed into cDNA. Here immunoSEQ multiplex PCR was the method, and the copy in TCRdb shows in-frame clones only, minus some. The sample includes 180,000 or so clones, 63% of them seen just once. Sequencing was performed on CD4+ T cells sorted from blood, taken at week 0. The receptors originated from a human donor with alopecia areata.

This clone was recorded a few times. V usage is TRBV11-1 and J usage is TRBJ2-2, with TRBD1 matching over 8 bases. V shed 5 bases, J shed 3 bases, and the junction held 2 bases outside the gene matches. This CDR3 is 14 amino acids long. Germline loops: CDR1 SGHAT, CDR2 FQDESV (reference sequence). The CDR3 protein is CASSPDRDTGELFF. CDR3 bases: TGTGCCAGCAGCCCGGACAGGGACACCGGGGAGCTGTTTTTT.

The chain employs TRBV29-1 and TRBJ1-1; D not certain. This CDR3 is 14 amino acids long. Trimming pared 4 bases from V and 1 base from J, leaving 13 bases between. CDR1 and CDR2 from the germline V gene are SQVTM and ANQGSEA. CDR3 amino acids: CSVGLRAKNTEAFF. CDR3 sequence (DNA): TGCAGCGTTGGTCTCCGAGCGAAGAACACTGAAGCTTTCTTT. The full variable domain, with the rest looked up from reference TRBV29-1 and TRBJ1-1, is SAVISQKPSRDICQRGTSLTIQCQVDSQVTMMFWYRQQPGQSLTLIATANQGSEATYESGFVIDKFPISRPNLTFSTLTVSNMSPEDSSIYLCSVGLRAKNTEAFFGQGTRLTVV.

The chain links TRBV27 to TRBJ2-1, with unresolved D. V was shortened by 3 bases and J by 7 bases, with 10 bases between the two germline ends. Germline V gene sequence: CDR1 MNHEY, CDR2 SMNVEV (reference sequence). The CDR3 spans 13 residues. CDR3 sequence: CASSLITGNEQFF. The CDR3 DNA is TGTGCCAGCAGTTTGATAACGGGTAATGAGCAGTTCTTC.

V gene TRBV7-9 combines with J gene TRBJ2-7; D tentatively fits TRBD1 or TRBD2 (5 bases each). CDR3 length equals 15 residues. Trimming cost V 5 bases and J 7 bases, with 21 bases left between them. CDR1 and CDR2 (germline): SEHNR, FQNEAQ (reference sequence). CDR3 residues: CASSHVGTEAWEQYF. The CDR3 nucleotides read TGTGCCAGCAGCCACGTCGGGACCGAAGCGTGGGAGCAGTACTTC.

J is TRBJ1-2 and V is TRBV30; the match to TRBD1 covers 7 bases. Trimming took 0 bases from V and 0 from J; bases not matched to a gene: 4. The CDR3 sequence is 15 residues long. Germline V CDR1 and CDR2: GTSNPN, SVGIG (reference sequence). The CDR3 region has the DNA TGTGCCTGGAGTGTAGGGACAGCATCTAACTATGGCTACACCTTC. Residues: CAWSVGTASNYGYTF.

This sequence joins TRBV5-6 and TRBJ2-3, with 9 positions matching TRBD1. V was pared by 0 bases and J by 6 bases, with 5 bases of the junction left unmatched. Germline CDR1 reads SGHDT; CDR2 reads YYEEEE. The CDR3 totals 15 residues. CDR3 bases: TGTGCCAGCAGCTTGGCGGGACAGGGAGAGGATACGCAGTATTTT. It encodes CASSLAGQGEDTQYF.

This chain connects TRBV29-1 to TRBJ1-2, with TRBD1 matching over 8 bases. The CDR3 has 13 residues. The J segment lost 4 bases and the V segment lost 6 bases, leaving 7 bases of the junction unmatched. CDR1 is SQVTM, CDR2 ANQGSEA, per germline. The CDR3 DNA sequence: TGCAGCGTCCGAGGACAGGGTACCTATGGCTACACCTTC. Translating it yields CSVRGQGTYGYTF.

The J gene is TRBJ2-4, the V gene TRBV30, with D possibly being TRBD2 (7 bases). Trimming cost V 0 bases and J 8 bases, with 17 bases left between them. The CDR3 runs 15 residues. Per the germline V gene, CDR1 is GTSNPN and CDR2 is SVGIG (reference sequence). Here the CDR3 DNA reads TGTGCCTGGAGTGTAGGGGGTCCGGGAGGAGACATTCAGTACTTC. Translation gives CAWSVGGPGGDIQYF.

The chain combines TRBV9 with TRBJ2-2; D is undetermined. V was pared by 0 bases and J by 7 bases, with 10 bases between. The CDR3 has 14 residues. Per germline, CDR1 SGDLS and CDR2 YYNGEE. The CDR3 loop reads CASSVAGDGGELFF. CDR3 sequence (DNA): TGTGCCAGCAGCGTAGCAGGTGACGGCGGGGAGCTGTTTTTT.